The 27 T cell receptor beta chains in this list originate from one sample, sequenced in a study of blood T cell repertoires in COVID-19 (dated by TCRdb to the early 2020s). Receptor libraries were prepared by the immunoSEQ multiplex PCR assay. Entries here come from immuneACCESS through TCRdb and include only in-frame sequences with V and J called. Some clones fail to appear in such tables; in the studies checked, an unresolved V gene covers under half of the shortfall, and the cause of the remainder is unknown. The sample table shows around 300,000 clones, and roughly 89% are seen once. The ten largest account for roughly 2.2% of the sample. The sequenced sample was peripheral blood. These receptors all stem from a man aged 45-60 years with acute or convalescent COVID-19.

The chain uses TRBV27 and TRBJ2-2, with unresolved D. The CDR3 runs 13 residues. Germline V gene sequence: CDR1 MNHEY, CDR2 SMNVEV (reference sequence). Trimming took 6 bases from V and 3 from J, leaving 8 bases between them. CDR3 residues: CASSPDYTGELFF. The CDR3 DNA reads as TGTGCCAGCAGCCCAGACTACACCGGGGAGCTGTTTTTT.

The table lists this clone with a few counts. The chain links TRBV10-3 to TRBJ1-6, with 8 bases lining up with TRBD1. The junction had 12 bases not matched to a gene; V was cut back by 10 bases and J by 7 bases. Germline assignment: CDR1 ENHRY and CDR2 SYGVKD. CDR3 length equals 15 residues. CDR3 region: CATASRGQENSPLHF. Here the CDR3 DNA reads TGTGCCACGGCTTCCAGGGGGCAGGAAAATTCACCCCTCCACTTT.

The chain links TRBV5-4 to TRBJ2-1, with TRBD2 identical over 12 bases. This CDR3 comprises 16 residues. With 5 bases clipped from V and 7 bases from J, the junction kept 10 bases outside the gene matches. The germline CDR1 and CDR2 sequences are SGHNT and YYREEE (reference sequence). The CDR3 protein is CASRNPSGGARNEQFF. In DNA form, the CDR3 reads TGTGCCAGCAGGAATCCTAGCGGGGGGGCCAGGAATGAGCAGTTCTTC. Full variable domain (rest looked up from reference TRBV5-4 and TRBJ2-1): ETGVTQSPTHLIKTRGQQVTLRCSSQSGHNTVSWYQQALGQGPQFIFQYYREEENGRGNFPPRFSGLQFPNYSSELNVNALELDDSALYLCASRNPSGGARNEQFFGPGTRLTVL.

The CDR3 loop reads CASSLARYREGVNTEAFF. As DNA, the CDR3 is TGTGCCAGCAGCTTAGCGCGGTACAGGGAGGGGGTAAACACTGAAGCTTTCTTT. The chain links TRBV7-9 to TRBJ1-1, with D maybe TRBD1 (6 bases). V was trimmed by 0 bases and J by 2 bases, leaving 19 bases between them. Germline V gives CDR1 SEHNR, CDR2 FQNEAQ (reference sequence). This CDR3 spans 18 amino acids.

The genes are TRBV7-9 and TRBJ1-2; D is unresolved. The V end lost 5 bases, the J end lost 2 bases, and 12 bases lay between the germline ends. Per the germline V gene, CDR1 is SEHNR and CDR2 is FQNEAQ (reference sequence). The CDR3 has 14 residues. The DNA for the CDR3 is TGTGCCAGCAGCCGAGACAACGCCAACTATGGCTACACCTTC. Amino acid sequence: CASSRDNANYGYTF.

The chain combines TRBV30 with TRBJ2-7, with 7 bases aligning to TRBD2. J gave up 4 bases and V 8 bases, and 11 bases lay outside the gene matches. This CDR3 is 13 amino acids long. Germline-derived CDR1 and CDR2 are GTSNPN and SVGIG (reference sequence). CDR3 nucleotide sequence: TGTGCCCGGCGGGGGACGGGTACTTACGAGCAGTACTTC. This sequence encodes CARRGTGTYEQYF. The full variable domain, rest sourced from reference TRBV30 and TRBJ2-7, is SQTIHQWPATLVQPVGSPLSLECTVEGTSNPNLYWYRQAAGRGLQLLFYSVGIGQISSEVPQNLSASRPQDRQFILSSKKLLLSDSGFYLCARRGTGTYEQYFGPGTRLTVT.

This clone was picked up a small number of times. The same CDR3 arises from other DNA sequences in this sample as well. The rearrangement uses TRBV4-2 and TRBJ2-4; 7 nucleotides match TRBD2. This CDR3 contains 15 residues. The V segment lost 0 bases and the J segment 1 base; nucleotides outside the gene matches: 0. CDR1 LGHNA and CDR2 YNFKEQ come from the germline V gene. The CDR3 bases are TGTGCCAGCAGCCAAGAGGGGGGGGCCAAAAACATTCAGTACTTC. Translated, it gives CASSQEGGAKNIQYF.

The chain carries TRBV29-1 and TRBJ1-3, with 9 bases lining up with TRBD1. Germline V gene sequence: CDR1 SQVTM, CDR2 ANQGSEA. The CDR3 runs to 14 residues. After removal of 7 bases from V and 4 bases from J, the junction contained 8 bases not matched to a gene. CDR3 nucleotides: TGCAGCGCCATACAGGGGGCGAGAGGAAACACCATATATTTT. Encoded protein: CSAIQGARGNTIYF.

V is TRBV19 and J is TRBJ2-7; no clear D. The CDR3 extends over 13 amino acids. The germline V gene has CDR1 LNHDA and CDR2 SQIVND (reference sequence). The ends were cut back, 0 bases at V and 4 bases at J, with 7 bases in the middle. CDR3 DNA sequence: TGTGCCAGTAGTATAGAACAGCCTTACGAGCAGTACTTC. Amino acids: CASSIEQPYEQYF.

Of note for this clone: Other DNA sequences from this sample encode an identical CDR3 as well. The chain joins TRBV18 to TRBJ1-3; 7 bases are a match to TRBD1. Looked up from germline, CDR1 is KGHSH and CDR2 is LQKENI. J gave up 4 bases and V 3 bases, and 3 bases lay outside the gene matches. This CDR3 is built from 14 residues. The CDR3 nucleotides read TGTGCCAGCTCACCCGGGACAGCAGGAAACACCATATATTTT. Protein: CASSPGTAGNTIYF.

This rearrangement joins TRBV4-1 to TRBJ1-2, with 7 bases matching TRBD1. The V gene's germline CDR1 is MGHRA and CDR2 YSYEKL. The junction had 5 bases not matched to a gene; V was cut back by 0 bases and J by 4 bases. The CDR3 contains 15 residues. The chain's CDR3 is CASSQDPGQSYGYTF. The CDR3, as DNA: TGCGCCAGCAGCCAAGATCCGGGACAGAGCTATGGCTACACCTTC.

The rearrangement links TRBV11-2 to TRBJ2-3; D remains unclear. The germline V and J ends were trimmed by 3 bases and 4 bases, with 8 bases remaining between them. The CDR3 contains 13 residues. Germline V gives CDR1 SGHAT, CDR2 FQNNGV. The CDR3 is CASSLQAADTQYF. The CDR3 coding sequence is TGTGCCAGCAGCTTGCAGGCTGCAGATACGCAGTATTTT.

This chain uses TRBV2 with TRBJ2-1, with TRBD2 matching 7 bases. The CDR3 is 14 residues long. J was trimmed by 5 bases and V by 2 bases; bases with no gene match: 3. Germline CDR1 is SNHLY and CDR2 is FYNNEI. In DNA form, the CDR3 reads TGTGCCAGCAGTGAATCGAGCGGGGACAATGAGCAGTTCTTC. It yields the protein CASSESSGDNEQFF.

The V and J genes are TRBV9 and TRBJ2-1, with a possible D match to TRBD1 (5 bases). V shed 0 bases and J shed 6 bases, with 16 bases lying between them. Germline V gene data show CDR1 as SGDLS and CDR2 as YYNGEE. This CDR3 region has 16 residues. The CDR3 is CASSVEGAQIPNEQFF. The CDR3, as DNA: TGTGCCAGCAGCGTAGAAGGGGCCCAGATTCCCAATGAGCAGTTCTTC.

The gene calls are TRBV5-1 and TRBJ1-6; 7 bases align to TRBD1. Germline V CDR1 and CDR2: SGHRS, YFSETQ. The CDR3 runs to 18 residues. Unmatched junction bases numbered 15, after V lost 2 bases and J lost 7 bases. CDR3 sequence: CASSLETGTDWGNSPLHF. CDR3 bases: TGCGCCAGCAGCTTAGAGACAGGGACCGATTGGGGCAATTCACCCCTCCACTTT.

The rearrangement joins TRBV6-5 to TRBJ1-1; D may be TRBD1 (5 bases). The CDR3 runs 12 residues. Germline-derived CDR1 and CDR2 are MNHEY and SVGAGI. V shed 2 bases and J shed 8 bases, with 9 bases lying between them. CDR3 sequence reads: CASSYGAIEAFF. The CDR3 DNA sequence: TGTGCCAGCAGTTACGGGGCCATCGAAGCTTTCTTT.

V usage is TRBV6-4 and J usage is TRBJ2-3; TRBD2 is a possible D gene (6 bases). Germline CDR1 is MRHNA and CDR2 is SNTAGT. V was trimmed by 3 bases and J by 6 bases, leaving 13 bases between them. The length of the CDR3 is 14 residues. CDR3 region: CASSESGGRDTQYF. The CDR3 region has the DNA TGTGCCAGCAGTGAGAGCGGTGGGAGGGATACGCAGTATTTT.

The chain recombines TRBV27 with TRBJ1-5; 9 nucleotides align to TRBD1. The CDR3 contains 17 residues. CDR1 is MNHEY, CDR2 SMNVEV, per germline (reference sequence). V lost 6 bases and J lost 0; bases outside the gene matches: 9. The CDR3 DNA is TGTGCCAGCAGCCCCGGGACAGGGCCCTATAGCAATCAGCCCCAGCATTTT. This gives the protein CASSPGTGPYSNQPQHF.

CDR3 in DNA: TGTGCCAGCAGCTTCGAATACCGGCGGACTCTTTTCGCTGAAGCTTTCTTT. Protein sequence: CASSFEYRRTLFAEAFF. This sequence joins TRBV7-9 and TRBJ1-1; D ambiguous. From germline, CDR1 is SEHNR and CDR2 FQNEAQ (reference sequence). The CDR3 is made up of 17 amino acids. V was clipped by 3 bases and J by 6 bases, with 23 bases between them.

This chain links TRBV19 with TRBJ2-1; 9 bases map to TRBD2. The J segment lost 10 bases and the V segment lost 6 bases, leaving 10 bases of the junction unmatched. This CDR3 has 14 amino acids. Germline CDR1 and CDR2: LNHDA and SQIVND (reference sequence). CDR3 amino acids: CASRDSGGFLEQFF. In nucleotides, the CDR3 is TGTGCCAGTAGGGATAGCGGGGGCTTTCTGGAGCAGTTCTTC.

The J gene is TRBJ1-1, the V gene TRBV5-1, with 8 bases identical to TRBD1. Germline V lookup: CDR1 SGHRS, CDR2 YFSETQ. The J segment lost 4 bases and the V segment lost 4 bases, leaving 9 bases of the junction unmatched. The CDR3 has 15 amino acids. This chain's CDR3 is CASSRGQGNPTEAFF. The CDR3 region has the DNA TGCGCCAGCAGCCGCGGACAGGGTAATCCCACTGAAGCTTTCTTT.

This chain's CDR3 is CASSIVGGIAKNIQYF. CDR3 nucleotides: TGTGCCAGTAGTATAGTGGGGGGGATAGCCAAAAACATTCAGTACTTC. The chain links TRBV19 to TRBJ2-4; 7 nucleotides line up with TRBD2. The CDR3 is 16 residues long. With 1 base clipped from V and 0 bases from J, the junction kept 3 bases outside the gene matches. Germline V gene sequence: CDR1 LNHDA, CDR2 SQIVND (reference sequence).

This CDR3 is CSGQDSGNTIYF. CDR3 sequence (DNA): TGCAGCGGTCAGGACTCTGGAAACACCATATATTTT. The rearrangement uses TRBV29-1 and TRBJ1-3, with D hard to call. Trimming shortened V by 7 bases and J by 0 bases, and 7 bases separated the two germline ends. The CDR3 is 12 amino acids. Germline lookup yields CDR1 SQVTM and CDR2 ANQGSEA.

The rearrangement joins TRBV3-1 (or the pseudogene TRBV3-2) to TRBJ2-3; no firm D call. The CDR3 consists of 15 residues. Trimming stripped 2 bases from V and 5 bases from J, with 14 bases between. The germline V gene has CDR1 LGHDT and CDR2 YNNKEL (reference sequence). CDR3 in DNA: TGTGCCAGCAGCCAACAGACCCGCGGCAGAGATACGCAGTATTTT. Translating it yields CASSQQTRGRDTQYF.

The chain is built from TRBV7-9 and TRBJ1-4, with D possibly matching TRBD1 (5 bases). Trimming cost V 8 bases and J 7 bases, with 20 bases left between them. Germline CDR1 SEHNR, CDR2 FQNEAQ (reference sequence). This CDR3 contains 15 residues. The CDR3 sequence is CASSLSRDGGEKLFF. For the CDR3, the DNA is TGTGCCAGCTCCCTGAGCCGGGACGGGGGTGAAAAACTGTTTTTT.

This clone has only one observation. The genes are TRBV2 and TRBJ2-7; 9 nucleotides line up with TRBD2. The CDR3 has 17 amino acids. Per germline, CDR1 SNHLY and CDR2 FYNNEI. V gave up 0 bases and J gave up 1 base; unmatched junction bases: 7. The CDR3 reads CASSEARGSGGSYEQYF. The CDR3 DNA follows: TGTGCCAGCAGTGAAGCCCGGGGGAGCGGGGGGTCCTACGAGCAGTACTTC.

The rearrangement joins TRBV3-1 (or the pseudogene TRBV3-2) to TRBJ1-1, with D perhaps matching TRBD1 (5 bases). V was shortened by 3 bases and J by 1 base, with 15 bases between the two germline ends. Germline CDR1 reads LGHDT; CDR2 reads YNNKEL (reference sequence). The CDR3 sequence is 16 residues long. As DNA, the CDR3 is TGTGCCAGCAGCCATTCTCAGGGCCAGGCGAACACTGAAGCTTTCTTT. It is translated as CASSHSQGQANTEAFF.